This T cell receptor (beta chain) was captured in a study of blood T cell repertoires in COVID-19. Study at large: There were acute and convalescent COVID-19 samples, and they came from the United States, Italy and Spain. PBMCs, B-cell-depleted T cells, or T cells provided the cDNA or gDNA that made up the material.

Repertoires were generated with immunoSEQ multiplex PCR, while TCRdb's copy carries only in-frame clones and drops some. The sample lists approximately 240,000 clones, about 90% occurring once. Across 24 US areas, participants ranged in age from 18 to 89 years. Assignments of participants to cohorts depended upon their own reported clinical history. Sequencing input: PBMCs or T cells enriched from blood (not recorded which). The source of this sequence is a woman aged 18 to 35 who had recovered from COVID-19.

The DNA of the CDR3 is TGTGCCAGCAGCTTAAGGGGAAGGGACACTGAAGCTTTCTTT. It is translated as CASSLRGRDTEAFF. This chain links TRBV7-8 with TRBJ1-1; tentatively, D is TRBD1 (5 bases). V lost 2 bases to trimming and J lost 3 bases, with 10 bases between them. Germline lookup yields CDR1 SGHVS and CDR2 FQNEAQ. This CDR3 comprises 14 residues. The variable domain in full, with the rest retrieved from reference TRBV7-8 and TRBJ1-1, is GAGVSQSPRYKVAKRGQDVALRCDPISGHVSLFWYQQALGQGPEFLTYFQNEAQLDKSGLPSDRFFAERPEGSVSTLKIQRTQQEDSAVYLCASSLRGRDTEAFFGQGTRLTVV.